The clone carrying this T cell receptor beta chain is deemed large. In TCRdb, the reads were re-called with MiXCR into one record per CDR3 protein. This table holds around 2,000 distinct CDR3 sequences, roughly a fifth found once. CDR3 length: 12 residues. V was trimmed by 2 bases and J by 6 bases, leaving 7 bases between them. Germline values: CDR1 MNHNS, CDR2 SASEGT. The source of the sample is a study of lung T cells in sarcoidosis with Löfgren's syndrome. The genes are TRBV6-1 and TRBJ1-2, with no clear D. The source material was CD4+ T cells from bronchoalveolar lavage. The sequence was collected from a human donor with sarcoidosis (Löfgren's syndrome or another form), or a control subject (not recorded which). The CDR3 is CASSERENGYTF. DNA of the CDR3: TGTGCCAGCAGTGAAAGGGAGAATGGCTACACCTTC.